The source of this TCR beta chain is a study of control samples from healthy donors and cancer patients. Germline V gene data show CDR1 as SGHRS and CDR2 as YFSETQ. Losses at the gene ends were 7 bases for V and 4 bases for J; bases not matched to a gene: 7. The CDR3 loop spans 16 amino acids. This table comes from immunoSEQ multiplex PCR, and its TCRdb copy is limited to in-frame clones, with some not included. This repertoire shows tens of thousands of clones, about nine tenths found once; its top ten account for 14%. V and J are TRBV5-1 and TRBJ2-2; 13 bases agree with TRBD2. The sample taken for sequencing was blood. The receptor's source is a woman in her 70s in good health. The CDR3 bases are TGCGCCAGCGGTCCGGGACTAGCGGGAACCACCGGGGAGCTGTTTTTT. This gives the protein CASGPGLAGTTGELFF. Combining the CDR3 with reference TRBV5-1 and TRBJ2-2 gives the whole variable domain KAGVTQTPRYLIKTRGQQVTLSCSPISGHRSVSWYQQTPGQGLQFLFEYFSETQRNKGNFPGRFSGRQFSNSRSEMNVSTLELGDSALYLCASGPGLAGTTGELFFGEGSRLTVL.